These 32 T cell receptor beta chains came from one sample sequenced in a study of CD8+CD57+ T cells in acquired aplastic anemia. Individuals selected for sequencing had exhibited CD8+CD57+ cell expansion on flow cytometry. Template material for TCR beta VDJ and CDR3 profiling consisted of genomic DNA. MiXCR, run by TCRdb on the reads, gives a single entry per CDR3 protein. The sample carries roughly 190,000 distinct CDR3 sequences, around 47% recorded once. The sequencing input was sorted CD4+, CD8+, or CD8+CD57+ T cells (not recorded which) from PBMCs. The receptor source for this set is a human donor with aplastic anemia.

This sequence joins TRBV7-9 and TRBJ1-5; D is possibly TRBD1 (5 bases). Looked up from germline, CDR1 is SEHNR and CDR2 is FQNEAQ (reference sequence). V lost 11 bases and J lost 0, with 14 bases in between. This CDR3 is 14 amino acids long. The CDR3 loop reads CASGRDLSNQPQHF. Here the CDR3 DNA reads TGTGCCTCCGGAAGGGACCTTAGCAATCAGCCCCAGCATTTT. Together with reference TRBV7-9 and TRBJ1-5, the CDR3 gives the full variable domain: DTGVSQNPRHKITKRGQNVTFRCDPISEHNRLYWYRQTLGQGPEFLTYFQNEAQLEKSRLLSDRFSAERPKGSFSTLEIQRTEQGDSAMYLCASGRDLSNQPQHFGDGTRLSIL.

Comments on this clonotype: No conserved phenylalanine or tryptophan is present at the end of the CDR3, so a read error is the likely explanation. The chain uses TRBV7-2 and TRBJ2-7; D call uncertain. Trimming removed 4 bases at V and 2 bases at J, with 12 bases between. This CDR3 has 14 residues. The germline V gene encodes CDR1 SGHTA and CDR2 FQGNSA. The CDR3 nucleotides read TGTGCCAGCAGCTCAAGTTTTAGCCCCTACGAGCAGTACCTC. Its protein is CASSSSFSPYEQYL.

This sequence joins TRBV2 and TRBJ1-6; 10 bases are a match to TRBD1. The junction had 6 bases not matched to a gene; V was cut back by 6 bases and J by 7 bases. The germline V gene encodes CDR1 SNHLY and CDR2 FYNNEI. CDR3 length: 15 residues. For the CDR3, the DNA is TGTGCCAGCAGGGGGACAGGGGATAGAAATTCACCCCTCCACTTT. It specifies CASRGTGDRNSPLHF.

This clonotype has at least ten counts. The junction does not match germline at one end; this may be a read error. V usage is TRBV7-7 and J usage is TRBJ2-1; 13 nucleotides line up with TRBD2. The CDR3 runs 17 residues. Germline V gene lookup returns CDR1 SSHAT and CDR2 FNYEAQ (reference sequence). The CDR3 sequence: CASSSTPGTSGINEQFF. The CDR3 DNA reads TGTGCTAGCAGCTCCACCCCCGGGACTAGCGGGATAAATGAGCAGTTCTTC.

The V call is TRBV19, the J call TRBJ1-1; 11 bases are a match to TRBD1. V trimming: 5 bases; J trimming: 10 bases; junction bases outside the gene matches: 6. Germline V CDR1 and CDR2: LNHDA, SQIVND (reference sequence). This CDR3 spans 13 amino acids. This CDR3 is CASSALDRGRAFF. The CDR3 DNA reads TGTGCCAGTAGTGCCCTGGACAGGGGGCGAGCTTTCTTT.

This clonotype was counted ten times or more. The CDR3 DNA is TGTGCCAGCAGCGTGACAGGCGATGAAGACTATGGCTACACCTTC. Protein: CASSVTGDEDYGYTF. V gene TRBV5-6 combines with J gene TRBJ1-2; weak D call: TRBD1 (6 bases). CDR1 and CDR2 from the germline V gene are SGHDT and YYEEEE. Between the trimmed V and J ends, which lost 4 bases and 3 bases, there was a span of 16 bases. The CDR3 has 15 residues.

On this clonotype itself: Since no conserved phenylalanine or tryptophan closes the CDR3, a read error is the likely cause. The CDR3 spells CASSVDGTLQETQYL. CDR3 coding DNA: TGTGCCAGCAGCGTGGACGGGACTCTCCAAGAGACCCAGTACCTC. The chain has TRBV9 and TRBJ2-5, with a weak D call TRBD2 (6 bases). V was clipped by 2 bases and J by 1 base, with 12 bases between them. Germline CDR1 reads SGDLS; CDR2 reads YYNGEE. CDR3 length: 15 residues.

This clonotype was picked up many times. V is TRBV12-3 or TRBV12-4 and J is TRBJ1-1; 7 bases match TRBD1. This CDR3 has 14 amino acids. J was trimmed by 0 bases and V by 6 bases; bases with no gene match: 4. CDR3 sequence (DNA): TGTGCCAGCAGCCGACAGGGTCTGAACACTGAAGCTTTCTTT. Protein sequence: CASSRQGLNTEAFF.

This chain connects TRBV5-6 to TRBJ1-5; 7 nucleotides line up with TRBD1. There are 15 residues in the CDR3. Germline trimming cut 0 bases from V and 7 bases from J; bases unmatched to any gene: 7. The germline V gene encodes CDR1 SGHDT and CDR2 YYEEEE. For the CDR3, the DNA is TGTGCCAGCAGCTTGGCCAGGGGGGGAGGACAGCCCCAGCATTTT. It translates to CASSLARGGGQPQHF.

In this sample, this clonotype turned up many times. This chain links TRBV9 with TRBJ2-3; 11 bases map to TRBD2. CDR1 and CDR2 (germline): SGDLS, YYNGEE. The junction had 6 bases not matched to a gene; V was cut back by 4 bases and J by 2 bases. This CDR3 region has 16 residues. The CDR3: CASSSGTSGNTDTQYF. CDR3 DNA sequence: TGTGCCAGCAGCTCGGGGACTAGCGGCAACACAGATACGCAGTATTTT.

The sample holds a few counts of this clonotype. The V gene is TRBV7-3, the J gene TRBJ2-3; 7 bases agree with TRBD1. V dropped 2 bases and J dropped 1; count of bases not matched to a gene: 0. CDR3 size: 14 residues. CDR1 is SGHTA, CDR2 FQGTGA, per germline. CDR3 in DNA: TGTGCCAGCAGCTTACAGGGGGGCACAGATACGCAGTATTTT. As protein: CASSLQGGTDTQYF.

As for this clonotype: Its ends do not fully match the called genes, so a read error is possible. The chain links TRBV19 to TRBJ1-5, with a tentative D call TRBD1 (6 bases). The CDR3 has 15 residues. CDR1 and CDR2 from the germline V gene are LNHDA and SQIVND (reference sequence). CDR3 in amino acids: CASSIEIGQLQPQHF. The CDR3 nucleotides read TGCGCCAGTAGTATAGAGATTGGACAGTTGCAGCCCCAGCATTTT.

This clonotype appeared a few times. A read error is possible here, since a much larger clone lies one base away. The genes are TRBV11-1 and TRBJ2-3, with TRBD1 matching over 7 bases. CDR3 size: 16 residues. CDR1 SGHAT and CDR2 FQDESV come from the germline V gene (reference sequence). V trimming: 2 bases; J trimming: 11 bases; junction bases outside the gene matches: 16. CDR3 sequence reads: CASSLRGGPLPDRQYF. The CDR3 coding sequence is TGTGCCAGCAGCTTAAGAGGGGGCCCCTTACCAGATCGGCAGTATTTT.

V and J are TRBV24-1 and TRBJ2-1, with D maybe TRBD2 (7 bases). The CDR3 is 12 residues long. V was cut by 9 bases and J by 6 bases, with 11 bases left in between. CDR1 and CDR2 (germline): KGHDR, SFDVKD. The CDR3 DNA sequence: TGTGCCACCGAGGGGGGGCTCAATGAGCAGTTCTTC. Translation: CATEGGLNEQFF.

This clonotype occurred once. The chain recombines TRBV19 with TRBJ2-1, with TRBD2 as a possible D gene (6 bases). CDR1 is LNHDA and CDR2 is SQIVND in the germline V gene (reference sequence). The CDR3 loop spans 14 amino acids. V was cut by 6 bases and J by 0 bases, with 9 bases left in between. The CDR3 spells CASRRRDSYNEQFF. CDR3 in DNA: TGTGCCAGTAGGAGGAGGGACTCCTACAATGAGCAGTTCTTC.

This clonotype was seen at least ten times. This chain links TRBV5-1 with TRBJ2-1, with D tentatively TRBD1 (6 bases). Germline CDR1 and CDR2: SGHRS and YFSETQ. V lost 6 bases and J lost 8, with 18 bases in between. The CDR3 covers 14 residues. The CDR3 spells CASKSGAPRDEQFF. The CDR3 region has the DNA TGCGCCAGCAAATCAGGGGCCCCCCGGGATGAGCAGTTCTTC. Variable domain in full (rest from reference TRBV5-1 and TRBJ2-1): KAGVTQTPRYLIKTRGQQVTLSCSPISGHRSVSWYQQTPGQGLQFLFEYFSETQRNKGNFPGRFSGRQFSNSRSEMNVSTLELGDSALYLCASKSGAPRDEQFFGPGTRLTVL.

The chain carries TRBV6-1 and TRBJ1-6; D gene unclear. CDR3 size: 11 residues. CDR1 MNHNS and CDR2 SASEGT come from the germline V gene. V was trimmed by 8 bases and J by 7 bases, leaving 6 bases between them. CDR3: CASAGNSPLHF. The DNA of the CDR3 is TGTGCCAGCGCGGGGAATTCACCCCTCCACTTT.

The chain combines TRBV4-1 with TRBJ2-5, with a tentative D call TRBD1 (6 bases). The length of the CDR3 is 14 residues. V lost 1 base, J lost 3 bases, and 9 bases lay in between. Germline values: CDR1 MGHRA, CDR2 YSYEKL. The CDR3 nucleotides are TGCGCCAGCAGCCAAGCTGAGGGGGAAGAGACCCAGTACTTC. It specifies CASSQAEGEETQYF.

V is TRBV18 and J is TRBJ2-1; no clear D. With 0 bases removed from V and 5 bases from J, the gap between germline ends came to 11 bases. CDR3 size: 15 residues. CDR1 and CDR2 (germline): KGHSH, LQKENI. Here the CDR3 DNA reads TGTGCCAGCTCACCACCGAATAGAGCTAACAATGAGCAGTTCTTC. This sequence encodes CASSPPNRANNEQFF.

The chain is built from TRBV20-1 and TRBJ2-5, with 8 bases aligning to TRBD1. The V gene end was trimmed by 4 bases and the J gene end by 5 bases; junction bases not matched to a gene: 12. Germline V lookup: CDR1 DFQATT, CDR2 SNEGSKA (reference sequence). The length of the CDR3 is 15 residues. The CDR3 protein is CSATDRVFGGETQYF. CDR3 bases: TGCAGTGCTACGGACAGGGTATTTGGAGGGGAGACCCAGTACTTC.

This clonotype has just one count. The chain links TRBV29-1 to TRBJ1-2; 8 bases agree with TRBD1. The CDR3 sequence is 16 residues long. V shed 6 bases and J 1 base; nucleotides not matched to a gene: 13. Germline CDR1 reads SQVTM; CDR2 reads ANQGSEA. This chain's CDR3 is CSVLGTGLGLNYGYTF. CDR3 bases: TGCAGCGTCCTAGGGACAGGTTTGGGACTTAACTATGGCTACACCTTC. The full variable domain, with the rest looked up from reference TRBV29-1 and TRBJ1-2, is SAVISQKPSRDICQRGTSLTIQCQVDSQVTMMFWYRQQPGQSLTLIATANQGSEATYESGFVIDKFPISRPNLTFSTLTVSNMSPEDSSIYLCSVLGTGLGLNYGYTFGSGTRLTVV.

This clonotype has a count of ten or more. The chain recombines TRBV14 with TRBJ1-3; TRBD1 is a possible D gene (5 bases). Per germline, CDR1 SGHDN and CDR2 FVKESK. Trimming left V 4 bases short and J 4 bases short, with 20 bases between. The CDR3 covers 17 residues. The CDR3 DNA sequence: TGTGCCAGCAGCCCCCAACGTGATGGGGCGAGGGGAAACACCATATATTTT. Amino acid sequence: CASSPQRDGARGNTIYF.

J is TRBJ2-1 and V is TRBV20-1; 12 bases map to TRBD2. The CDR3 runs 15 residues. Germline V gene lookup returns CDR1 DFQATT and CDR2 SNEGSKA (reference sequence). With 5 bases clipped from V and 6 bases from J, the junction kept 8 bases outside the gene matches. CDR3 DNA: TGCAGTGCTTCCGAAAGACTAGCGGGAGCCAATGAGCAGTTCTTC. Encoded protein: CSASERLAGANEQFF.

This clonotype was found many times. The CDR3 sequence is CSALSGSFGTQYF. CDR3 coding DNA: TGCAGTGCCCTGAGCGGGAGTTTCGGTACGCAGTATTTT. The chain is built from TRBV20-1 and TRBJ2-3; 8 bases agree with TRBD2. This CDR3 has 13 residues. Germline values: CDR1 DFQATT, CDR2 SNEGSKA (reference sequence). V shed 6 bases and J 8 bases; nucleotides not matched to a gene: 10.

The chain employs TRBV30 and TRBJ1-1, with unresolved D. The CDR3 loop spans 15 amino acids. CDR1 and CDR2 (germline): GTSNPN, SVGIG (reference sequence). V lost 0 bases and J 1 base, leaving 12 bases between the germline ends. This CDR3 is CAWSVRGVRNTEAFF. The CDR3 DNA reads TGTGCCTGGAGTGTACGCGGAGTAAGGAACACTGAAGCTTTCTTT.

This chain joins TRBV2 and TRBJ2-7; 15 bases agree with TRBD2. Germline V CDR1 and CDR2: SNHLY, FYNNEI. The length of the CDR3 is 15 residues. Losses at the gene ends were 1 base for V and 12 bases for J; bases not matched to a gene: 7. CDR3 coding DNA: TGTGCCAGCAGTGAAGGGACTAGCGGGAGGGCCCACCCGTACTTC. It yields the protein CASSEGTSGRAHPYF.

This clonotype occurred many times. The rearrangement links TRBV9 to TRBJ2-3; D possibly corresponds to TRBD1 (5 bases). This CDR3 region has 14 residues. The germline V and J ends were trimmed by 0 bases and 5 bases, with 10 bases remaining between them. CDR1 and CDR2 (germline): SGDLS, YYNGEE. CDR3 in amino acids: CASSVAPGLDTQYF. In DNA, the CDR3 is TGTGCCAGCAGCGTAGCTCCAGGGCTAGATACGCAGTATTTT.

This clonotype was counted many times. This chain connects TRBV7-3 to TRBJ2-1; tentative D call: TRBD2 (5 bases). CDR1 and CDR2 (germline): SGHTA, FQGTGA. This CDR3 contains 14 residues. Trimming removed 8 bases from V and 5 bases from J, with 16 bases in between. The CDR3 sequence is CASHRDGLDNEQFF. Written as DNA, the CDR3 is TGTGCCAGCCACCGGGATGGGCTCGACAATGAGCAGTTCTTC. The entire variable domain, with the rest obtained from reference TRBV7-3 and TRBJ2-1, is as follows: GAGVSQTPSNKVTEKGKYVELRCDPISGHTALYWYRQSLGQGPEFLIYFQGTGAADDSGLPNDRFFAVRPEGSVSTLKIQRTERGDSAVYLCASHRDGLDNEQFFGPGTRLTVL.

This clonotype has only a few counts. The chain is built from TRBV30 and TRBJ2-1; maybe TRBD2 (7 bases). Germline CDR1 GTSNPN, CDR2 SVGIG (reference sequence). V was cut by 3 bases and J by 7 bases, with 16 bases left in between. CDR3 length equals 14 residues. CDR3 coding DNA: TGTGCCTGGAGAGCCCCGGGGAGGGGGAATGAGCAGTTCTTC. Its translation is CAWRAPGRGNEQFF.

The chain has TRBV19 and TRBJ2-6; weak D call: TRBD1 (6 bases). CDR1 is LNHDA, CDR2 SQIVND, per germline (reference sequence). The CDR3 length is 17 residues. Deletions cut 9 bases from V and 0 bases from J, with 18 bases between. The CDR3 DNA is TGTGCCAGCCCCCGTCCCGGGACATTCTCTGGGGCCAACGTCCTGACTTTC. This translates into CASPRPGTFSGANVLTF.

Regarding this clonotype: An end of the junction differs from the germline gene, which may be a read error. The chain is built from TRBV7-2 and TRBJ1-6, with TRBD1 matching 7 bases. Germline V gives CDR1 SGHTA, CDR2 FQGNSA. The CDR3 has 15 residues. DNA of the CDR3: TGTGCCGGCAGATCGGACAGGACCACAAATTCGCCCCTCCACTTT. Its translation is CAGRSDRTTNSPLHF.

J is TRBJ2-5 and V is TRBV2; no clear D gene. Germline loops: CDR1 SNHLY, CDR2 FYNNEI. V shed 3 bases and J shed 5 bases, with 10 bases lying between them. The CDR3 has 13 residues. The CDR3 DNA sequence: TGTGCCAGCAGTGATCGGCCAAAGGAGACCCAGTACTTC. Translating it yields CASSDRPKETQYF. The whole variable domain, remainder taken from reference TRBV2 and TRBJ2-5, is EPEVTQTPSHQVTQMGQEVILRCVPISNHLYFYWYRQILGQKVEFLVSFYNNEISEKSEIFDDQFSVERPDGSNFTLKIRSTKLEDSAMYFCASSDRPKETQYFGPGTRLLVL.